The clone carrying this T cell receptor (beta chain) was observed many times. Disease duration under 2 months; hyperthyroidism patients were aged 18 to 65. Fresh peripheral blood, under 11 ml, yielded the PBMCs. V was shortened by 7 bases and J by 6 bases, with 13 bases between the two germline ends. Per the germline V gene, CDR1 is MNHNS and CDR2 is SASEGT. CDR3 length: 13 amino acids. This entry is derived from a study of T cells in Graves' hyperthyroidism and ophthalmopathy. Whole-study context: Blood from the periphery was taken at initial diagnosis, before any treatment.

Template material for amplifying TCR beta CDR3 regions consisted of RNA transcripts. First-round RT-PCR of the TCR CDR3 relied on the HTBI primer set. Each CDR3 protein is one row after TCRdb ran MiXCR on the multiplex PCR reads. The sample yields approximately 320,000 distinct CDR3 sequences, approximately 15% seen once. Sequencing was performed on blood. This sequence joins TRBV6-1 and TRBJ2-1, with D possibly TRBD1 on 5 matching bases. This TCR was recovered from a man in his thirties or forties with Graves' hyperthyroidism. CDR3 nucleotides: TGTGCCAGCACGGTTGGGGCCCTCAATGAGCAGTTCTTC. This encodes CASTVGALNEQFF.